This TCR beta chain was profiled in a study of CD8+ T cells in alopecia areata (dated by TCRdb to the late 2010s). About the investigation overall: In both human patients and the C3H/HeJ mouse model, the study applied high-throughput TCRbeta sequencing to look at T cell clonal expansion in alopecia areata. Human TCRbeta sequencing covered scalp tissue and sorted CD4+ and CD8+ peripheral blood T cells from patchy and totalis/universalis alopecia areata patients and healthy controls. Scalp clonality was compared among normal scalp (n=4), patchy alopecia areata scalp (n=8), and alopecia totalis/universalis scalp (n=8). RNA was extracted with the PAXgene miRNA kit for fixed scalp, the miRNeasy kit for PBMCs, and the RNeasy kit for mouse skin. Amplification of TCRbeta CDR3 regions was done by immunoSEQ multiplex PCR using 35 Vbeta forward primers and 13 Jbeta reverse primers. Results the study describes overall, beyond this receptor: Shared TCR sequences between patients were less evident than in mice, which may be partly attributable to HLA diversity in the patient population. Compared with normal scalp, lesional scalp, particularly in alopecia totalis/universalis, had higher clonality and more expanded CD8+ clones, which suggests antigenic drive. Scalp TCR repertoire analysis is complicated because resident alphabeta T cells in normal human skin are also sequenced, whereas mouse skin is dominated by gammadelta T cells.

As regards this clone: Its antigen target is currently unknown. Base qualities were left out, and no much larger clone turns up one base away.

PBMCs were isolated by density centrifugation and stained for CD3, CD4 and CD8, after which CD4+ and CD8+ T cells were sorted on a FACSAria. Scalp biopsies and blood samples were provided by unaffected controls. From its cysteine to its phenylalanine, the CDR3 spans 11 amino acids. Only CDR3 DNA is held: 33 bases, read in frame from base 1. The germline V gene (reference sequence) supplies CDR1 GTSNPN and CDR2 SVGIG. The library was obtained by the immunoSEQ multiplex PCR assay. RNA was extracted from all samples and reverse transcribed into cDNA, which served as template for TCR sequencing. SuperScript III was used to make first-strand cDNA, primed with a 2:1 mix of oligo-dT and random hexamers. A synthetic immune receptor repertoire was used to gauge amplification bias, and whatever bias remained was removed computationally. The study's own analysis went as follows. Raw reads were preprocessed for error removal, and CDR3 was defined according to IMGT conventions as running from the conserved cysteine to phenylalanine. Clonality was calculated as 1 minus Shannon entropy normalized by log2 of the number of productive unique TCRs. Whether scalp clones were CD4 or CD8 was inferred by matching scalp TCRbeta sequences against CD4 and CD8 repertoires sorted from blood. The source is immuneACCESS, and TCRdb retained only in-frame sequences with V and J called. Part of the clones is not carried over; for the studies checked, unresolved V genes explain less than half of this, and the remainder is unexplained. V, J and clone size are those of that table, while D and trimming were read from the DNA. The sample data list 110,000 to 150,000 clones, and about three fifths of these were observed just once. The ten top clones hold 36% of the sample.

The sequencing input was CD8+ T cells sorted from blood. The source of this sequence is a human donor in good health. Recombination connected TRBV30 to TRBJ2-7, and possibly TRBD2, on 6 matching bases. CDR3 reads: CVCSGVYEQYF. The DNA is as follows: TGTGTGTGTAGCGGAGTCTACGAGCAGTACTTC.